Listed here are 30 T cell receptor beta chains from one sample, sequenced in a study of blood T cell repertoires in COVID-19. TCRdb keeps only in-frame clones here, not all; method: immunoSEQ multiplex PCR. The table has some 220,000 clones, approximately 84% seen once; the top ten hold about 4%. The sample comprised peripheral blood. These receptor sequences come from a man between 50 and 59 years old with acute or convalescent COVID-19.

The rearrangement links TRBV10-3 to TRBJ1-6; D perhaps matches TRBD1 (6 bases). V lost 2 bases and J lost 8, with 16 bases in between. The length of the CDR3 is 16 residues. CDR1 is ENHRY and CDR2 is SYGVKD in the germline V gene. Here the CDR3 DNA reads TGTGCCATCAGTGAGCTCCCCGGGACACCAGATTCACCCCTCCACTTT. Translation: CAISELPGTPDSPLHF.

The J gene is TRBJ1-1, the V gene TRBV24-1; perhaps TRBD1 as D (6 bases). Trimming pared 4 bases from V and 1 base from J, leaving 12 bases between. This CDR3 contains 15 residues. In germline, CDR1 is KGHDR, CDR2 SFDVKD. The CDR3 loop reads CATSDAEQGNTEAFF. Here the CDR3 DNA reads TGTGCCACCAGTGACGCCGAACAGGGGAACACTGAAGCTTTCTTT.

The CDR3 DNA reads as TGTGCCAGCAGTTACTCTGGACAGGGGGCCACTGAAGCTTTCTTT. Translated: CASSYSGQGATEAFF. The V and J genes are TRBV6-5 and TRBJ1-1; 11 nucleotides align to TRBD1. Germline trimming cut 0 bases from V and 4 bases from J; bases unmatched to any gene: 1. The CDR3 contains 15 residues. Per the germline V gene, CDR1 is MNHEY and CDR2 is SVGAGI.

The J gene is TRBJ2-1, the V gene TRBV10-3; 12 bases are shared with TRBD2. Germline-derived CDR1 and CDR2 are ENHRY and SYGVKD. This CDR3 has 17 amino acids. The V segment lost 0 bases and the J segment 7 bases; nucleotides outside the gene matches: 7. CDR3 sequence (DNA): TGTGCCATCAGTGAGTCAGGGCGACTAGCGGGGGAAAATGAGCAGTTCTTC. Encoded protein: CAISESGRLAGENEQFF.

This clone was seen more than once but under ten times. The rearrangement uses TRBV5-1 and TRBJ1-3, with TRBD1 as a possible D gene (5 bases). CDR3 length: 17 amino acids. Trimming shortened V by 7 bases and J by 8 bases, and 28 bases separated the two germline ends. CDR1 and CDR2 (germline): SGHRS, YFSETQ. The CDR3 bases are TGCGCCAGCTCCGCTACTCTTTTCTCTGACAGTCCGTACACCATATATTTT. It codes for CASSATLFSDSPYTIYF.

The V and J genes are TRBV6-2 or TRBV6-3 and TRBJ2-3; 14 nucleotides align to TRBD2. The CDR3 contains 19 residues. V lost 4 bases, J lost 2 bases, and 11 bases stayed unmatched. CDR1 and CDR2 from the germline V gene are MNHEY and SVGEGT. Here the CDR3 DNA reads TGTGCCAGCAGTTTCTCCACATGGACTAGCGGGAGGCTCACAGATACGCAGTATTTT. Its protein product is CASSFSTWTSGRLTDTQYF.

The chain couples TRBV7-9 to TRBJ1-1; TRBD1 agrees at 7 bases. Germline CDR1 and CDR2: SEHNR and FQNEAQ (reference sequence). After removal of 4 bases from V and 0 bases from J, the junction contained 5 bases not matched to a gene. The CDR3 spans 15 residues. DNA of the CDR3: TGTGCCAGCAGCTCCCTCGGGACAGTGAACACTGAAGCTTTCTTT. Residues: CASSSLGTVNTEAFF.

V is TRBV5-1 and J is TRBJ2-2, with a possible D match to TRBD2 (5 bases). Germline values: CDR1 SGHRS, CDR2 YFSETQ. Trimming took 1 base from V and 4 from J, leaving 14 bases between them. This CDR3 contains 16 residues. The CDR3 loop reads CASSLRGSGSTGELFF. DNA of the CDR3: TGCGCCAGCAGCTTGCGGGGATCGGGGTCCACCGGGGAGCTGTTTTTT.

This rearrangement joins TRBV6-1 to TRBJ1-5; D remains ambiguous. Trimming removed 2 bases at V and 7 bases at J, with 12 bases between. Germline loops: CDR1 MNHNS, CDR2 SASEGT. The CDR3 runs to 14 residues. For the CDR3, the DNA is TGTGCCAGCAGTGAATTGAGGGTCCGGCAGCCCCAGCATTTT. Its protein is CASSELRVRQPQHF.

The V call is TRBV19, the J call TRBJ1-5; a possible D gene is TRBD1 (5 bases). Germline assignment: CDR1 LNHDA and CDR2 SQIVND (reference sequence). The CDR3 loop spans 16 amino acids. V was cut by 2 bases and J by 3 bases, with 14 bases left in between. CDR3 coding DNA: TGTGCCAGTAGTATACCCCGGGCAGGGTACAATCAGCCCCAGCATTTT. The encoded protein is CASSIPRAGYNQPQHF.

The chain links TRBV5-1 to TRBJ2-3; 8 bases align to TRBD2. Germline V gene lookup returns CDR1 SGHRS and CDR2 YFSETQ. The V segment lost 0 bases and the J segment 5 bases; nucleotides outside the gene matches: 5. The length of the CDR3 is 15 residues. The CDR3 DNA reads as TGCGCCAGCAGCTTGGATACAGCGGGAGTAGATACGCAGTATTTT. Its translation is CASSLDTAGVDTQYF.

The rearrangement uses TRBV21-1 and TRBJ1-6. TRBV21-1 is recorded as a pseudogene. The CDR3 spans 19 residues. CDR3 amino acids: CASSNKEKGGYPPNSPLHF. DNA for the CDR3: TGTGCCAGCAGCAATAAAGAAAAGGGGGGGTATCCGCCTAATTCACCCCTCCACTTT.

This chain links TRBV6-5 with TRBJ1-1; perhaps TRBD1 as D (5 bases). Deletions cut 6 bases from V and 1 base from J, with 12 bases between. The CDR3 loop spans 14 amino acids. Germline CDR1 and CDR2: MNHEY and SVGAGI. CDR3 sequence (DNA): TGTGCCAGCAGATCGGACACCAAGAACACTGAAGCTTTCTTT. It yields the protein CASRSDTKNTEAFF.

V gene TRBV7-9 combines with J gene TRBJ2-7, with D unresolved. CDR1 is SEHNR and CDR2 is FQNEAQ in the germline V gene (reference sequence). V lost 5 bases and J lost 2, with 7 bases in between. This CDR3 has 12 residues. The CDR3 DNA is TGTGCCAGCAGCCGCGAGCCCTACGAGCAGTACTTC. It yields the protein CASSREPYEQYF.

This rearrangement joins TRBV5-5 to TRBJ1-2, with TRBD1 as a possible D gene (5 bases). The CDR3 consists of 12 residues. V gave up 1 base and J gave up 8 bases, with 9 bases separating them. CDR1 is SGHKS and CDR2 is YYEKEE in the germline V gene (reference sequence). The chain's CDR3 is CASSLRRDGYTF. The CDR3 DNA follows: TGTGCCAGCAGCTTGAGGAGGGACGGCTACACCTTC.

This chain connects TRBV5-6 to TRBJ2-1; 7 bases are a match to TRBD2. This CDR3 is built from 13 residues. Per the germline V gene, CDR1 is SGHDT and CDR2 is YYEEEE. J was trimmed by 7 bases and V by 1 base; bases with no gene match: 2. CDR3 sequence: CASSLSSGNEQFF. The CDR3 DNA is TGTGCCAGCAGCTTGTCTAGCGGTAATGAGCAGTTCTTC.

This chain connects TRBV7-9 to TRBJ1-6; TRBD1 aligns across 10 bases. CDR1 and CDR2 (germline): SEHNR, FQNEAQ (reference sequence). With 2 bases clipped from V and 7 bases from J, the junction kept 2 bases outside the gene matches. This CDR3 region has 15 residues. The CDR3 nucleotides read TGTGCCAGCAGCTTACCGGGACAGGGGAATTCACCCCTCCACTTT. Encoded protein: CASSLPGQGNSPLHF.

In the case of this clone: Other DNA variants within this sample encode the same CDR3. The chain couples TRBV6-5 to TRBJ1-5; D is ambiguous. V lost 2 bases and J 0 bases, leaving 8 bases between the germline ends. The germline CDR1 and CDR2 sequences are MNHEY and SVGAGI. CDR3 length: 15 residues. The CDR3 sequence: CASSYGQYSNQPQHF. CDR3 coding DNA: TGTGCCAGCAGTTACGGCCAGTATAGCAATCAGCCCCAGCATTTT.

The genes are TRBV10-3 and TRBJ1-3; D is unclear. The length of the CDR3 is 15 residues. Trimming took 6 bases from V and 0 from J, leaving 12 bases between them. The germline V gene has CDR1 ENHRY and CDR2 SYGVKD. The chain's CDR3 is CAIRRRDNSGNTIYF. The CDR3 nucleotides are TGTGCCATCAGACGCCGGGATAACTCTGGAAACACCATATATTTT.

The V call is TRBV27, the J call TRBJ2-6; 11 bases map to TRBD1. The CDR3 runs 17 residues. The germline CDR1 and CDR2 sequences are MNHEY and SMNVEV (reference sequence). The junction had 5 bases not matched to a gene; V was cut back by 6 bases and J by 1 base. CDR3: CASSYRDRGSGANVLTF. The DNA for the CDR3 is TGTGCCAGCAGCTACCGGGACAGGGGGTCTGGGGCCAACGTCCTGACTTTC.

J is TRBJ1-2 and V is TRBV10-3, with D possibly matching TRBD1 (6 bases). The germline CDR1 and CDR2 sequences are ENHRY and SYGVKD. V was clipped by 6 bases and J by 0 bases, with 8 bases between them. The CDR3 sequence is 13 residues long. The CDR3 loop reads CAIRQGANYGYTF. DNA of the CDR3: TGTGCCATCAGACAGGGAGCTAACTATGGCTACACCTTC.

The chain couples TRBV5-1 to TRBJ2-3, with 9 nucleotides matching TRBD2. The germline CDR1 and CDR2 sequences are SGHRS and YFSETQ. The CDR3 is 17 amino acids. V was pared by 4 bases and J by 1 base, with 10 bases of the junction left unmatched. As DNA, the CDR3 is TGCGCCAGCAGCCGTCTGACTAGCGGCGGAGGCACAGATACGCAGTATTTT. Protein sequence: CASSRLTSGGGTDTQYF.

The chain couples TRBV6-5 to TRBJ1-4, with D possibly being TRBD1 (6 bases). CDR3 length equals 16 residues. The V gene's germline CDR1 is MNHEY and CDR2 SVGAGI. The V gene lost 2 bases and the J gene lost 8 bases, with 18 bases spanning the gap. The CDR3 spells CASSYDFPRGGEKLFF. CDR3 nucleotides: TGTGCCAGCAGTTACGACTTTCCCAGGGGAGGGGAAAAACTGTTTTTT.

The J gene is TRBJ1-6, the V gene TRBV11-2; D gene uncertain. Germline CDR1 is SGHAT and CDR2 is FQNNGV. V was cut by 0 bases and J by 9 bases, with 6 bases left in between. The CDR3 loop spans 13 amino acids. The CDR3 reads CASSLDRFSPLHF. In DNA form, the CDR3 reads TGTGCCAGCAGCTTAGACAGGTTTTCACCCCTCCACTTT.

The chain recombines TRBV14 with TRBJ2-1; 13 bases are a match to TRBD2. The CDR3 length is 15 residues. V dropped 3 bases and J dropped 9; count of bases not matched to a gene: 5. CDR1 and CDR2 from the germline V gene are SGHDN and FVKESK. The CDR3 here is CASSHPLAGGPEQFF. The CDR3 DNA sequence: TGTGCCAGCAGCCACCCACTAGCGGGAGGGCCTGAGCAGTTCTTC.

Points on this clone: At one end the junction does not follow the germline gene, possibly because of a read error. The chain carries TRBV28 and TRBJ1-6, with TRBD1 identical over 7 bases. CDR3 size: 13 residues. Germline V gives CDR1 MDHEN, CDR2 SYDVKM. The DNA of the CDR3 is TGTGCCTGCAGGGGGGGGTATAATTCACCCCTCCACTTT. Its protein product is CACRGGYNSPLHF.

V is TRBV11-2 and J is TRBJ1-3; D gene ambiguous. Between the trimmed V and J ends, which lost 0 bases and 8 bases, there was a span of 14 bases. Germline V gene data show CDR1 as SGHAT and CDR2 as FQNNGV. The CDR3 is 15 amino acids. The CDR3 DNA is TGTGCCAGCAGCTTAGATCTAGGAGGTGTTGACACCATATATTTT. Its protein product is CASSLDLGGVDTIYF. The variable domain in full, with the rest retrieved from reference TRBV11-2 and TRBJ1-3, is EAGVAQSPRYKIIEKRQSVAFWCNPISGHATLYWYQQILGQGPKLLIQFQNNGVVDDSQLPKDRFSAERLKGVDSTLKIQPAKLEDSAVYLCASSLDLGGVDTIYFGEGSWLTVV.

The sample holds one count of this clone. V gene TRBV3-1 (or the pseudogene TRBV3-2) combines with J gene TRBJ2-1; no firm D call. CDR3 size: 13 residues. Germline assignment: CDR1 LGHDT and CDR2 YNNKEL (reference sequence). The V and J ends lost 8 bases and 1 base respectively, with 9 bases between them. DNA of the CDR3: TGTGCCAGCGGCCCCTCTTCCTACAATGAGCAGTTCTTC. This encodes CASGPSSYNEQFF.

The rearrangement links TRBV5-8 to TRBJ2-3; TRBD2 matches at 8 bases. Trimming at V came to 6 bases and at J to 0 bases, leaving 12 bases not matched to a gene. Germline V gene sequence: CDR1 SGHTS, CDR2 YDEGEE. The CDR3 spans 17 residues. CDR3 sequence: CASISGLTSDSTDTQYF. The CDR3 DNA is TGTGCCAGCATCTCAGGATTGACTAGCGATAGCACAGATACGCAGTATTTT.

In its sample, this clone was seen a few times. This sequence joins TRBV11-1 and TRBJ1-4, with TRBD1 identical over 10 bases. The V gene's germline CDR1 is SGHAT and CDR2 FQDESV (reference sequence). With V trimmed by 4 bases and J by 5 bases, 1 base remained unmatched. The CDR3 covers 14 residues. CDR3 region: CASSWGQGNEKLFF. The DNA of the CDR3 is TGTGCCAGCAGCTGGGGACAGGGGAATGAAAAACTGTTTTTT.